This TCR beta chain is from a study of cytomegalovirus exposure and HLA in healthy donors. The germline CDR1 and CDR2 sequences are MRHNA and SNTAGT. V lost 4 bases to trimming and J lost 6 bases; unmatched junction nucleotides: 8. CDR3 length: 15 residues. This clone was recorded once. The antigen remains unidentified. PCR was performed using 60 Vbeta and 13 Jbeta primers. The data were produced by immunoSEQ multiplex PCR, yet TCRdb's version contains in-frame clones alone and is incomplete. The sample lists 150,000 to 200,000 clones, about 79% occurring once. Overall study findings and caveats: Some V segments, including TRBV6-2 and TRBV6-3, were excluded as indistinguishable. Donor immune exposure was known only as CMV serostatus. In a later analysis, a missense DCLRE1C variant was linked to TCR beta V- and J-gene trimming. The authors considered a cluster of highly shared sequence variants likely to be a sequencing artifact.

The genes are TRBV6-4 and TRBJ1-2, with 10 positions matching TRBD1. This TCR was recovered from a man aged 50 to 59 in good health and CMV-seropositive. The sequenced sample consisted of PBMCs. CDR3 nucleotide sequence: TGTGCCAGCAGTGCCATAATGGGACAGGGGCATGGCTACACCTTC. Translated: CASSAIMGQGHGYTF.